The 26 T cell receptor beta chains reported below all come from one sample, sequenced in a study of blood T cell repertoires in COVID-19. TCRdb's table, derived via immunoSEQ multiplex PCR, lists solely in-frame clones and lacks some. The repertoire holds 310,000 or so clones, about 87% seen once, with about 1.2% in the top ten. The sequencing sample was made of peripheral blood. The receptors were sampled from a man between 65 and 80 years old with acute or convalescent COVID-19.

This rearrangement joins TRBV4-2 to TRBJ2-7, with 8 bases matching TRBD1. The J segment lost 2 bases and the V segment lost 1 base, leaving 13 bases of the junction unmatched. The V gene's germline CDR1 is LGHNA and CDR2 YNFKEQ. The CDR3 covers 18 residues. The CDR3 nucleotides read TGTGCCAGCAGCCAAGTGGGAGTCGGGACAGGTATTCCCTACGAGCAGTACTTC. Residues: CASSQVGVGTGIPYEQYF.

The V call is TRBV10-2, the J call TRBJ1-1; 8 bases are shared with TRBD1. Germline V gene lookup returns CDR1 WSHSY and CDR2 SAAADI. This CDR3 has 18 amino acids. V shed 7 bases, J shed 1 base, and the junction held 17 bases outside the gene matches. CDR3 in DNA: TGCGCCAGCACGATCCGGGACAGGCAAGGGATTGGGAACACTGAAGCTTTCTTT. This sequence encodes CASTIRDRQGIGNTEAFF.

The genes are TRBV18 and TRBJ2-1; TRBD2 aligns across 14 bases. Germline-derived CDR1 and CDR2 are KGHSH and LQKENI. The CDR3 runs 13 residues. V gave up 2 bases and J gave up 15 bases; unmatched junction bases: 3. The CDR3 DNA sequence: TGTGCCAGCTCACCAACGGGACTAGCGGGAGTGTTCTTC. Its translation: CASSPTGLAGVFF.

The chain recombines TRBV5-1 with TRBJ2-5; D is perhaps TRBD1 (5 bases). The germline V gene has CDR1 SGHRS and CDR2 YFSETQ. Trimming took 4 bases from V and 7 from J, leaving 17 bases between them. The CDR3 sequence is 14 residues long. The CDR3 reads CASSQDGYQGTQYF. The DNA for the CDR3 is TGCGCCAGCAGCCAGGACGGTTACCAGGGGACCCAGTACTTC.

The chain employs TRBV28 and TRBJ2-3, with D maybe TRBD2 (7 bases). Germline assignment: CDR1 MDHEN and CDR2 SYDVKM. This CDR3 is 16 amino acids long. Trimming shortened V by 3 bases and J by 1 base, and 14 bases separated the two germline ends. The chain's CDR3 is CASSLGGGSGTDTQYF. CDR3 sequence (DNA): TGTGCCAGCAGTTTGGGGGGGGGCTCTGGCACAGATACGCAGTATTTT.

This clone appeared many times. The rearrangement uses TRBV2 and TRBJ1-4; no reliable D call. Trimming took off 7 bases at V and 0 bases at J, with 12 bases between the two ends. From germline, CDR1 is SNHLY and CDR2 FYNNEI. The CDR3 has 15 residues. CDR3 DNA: TGTGCCAGCAAGGGAGGGTGGACAACTAATGAAAAACTGTTTTTT. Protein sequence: CASKGGWTTNEKLFF.

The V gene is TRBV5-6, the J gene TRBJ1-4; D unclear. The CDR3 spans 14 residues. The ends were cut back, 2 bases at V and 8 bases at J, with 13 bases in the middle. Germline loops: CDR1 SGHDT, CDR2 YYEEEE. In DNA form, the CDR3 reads TGTGCCAGCAGCTTAGGACGGGAGGTAGAAAAACTGTTTTTT. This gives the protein CASSLGREVEKLFF.

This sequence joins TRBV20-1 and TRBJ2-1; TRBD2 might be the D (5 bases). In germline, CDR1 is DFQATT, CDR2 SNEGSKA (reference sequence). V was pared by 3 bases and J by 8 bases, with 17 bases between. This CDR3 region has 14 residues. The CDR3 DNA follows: TGCAGTGCTAGTTTGTCTGGGAGAAACTATGAGCAGTTCTTC. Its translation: CSASLSGRNYEQFF.

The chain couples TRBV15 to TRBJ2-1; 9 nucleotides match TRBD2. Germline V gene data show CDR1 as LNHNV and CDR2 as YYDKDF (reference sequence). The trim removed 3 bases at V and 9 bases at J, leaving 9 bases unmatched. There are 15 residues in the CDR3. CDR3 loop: CATSRPGLAMTEQFF. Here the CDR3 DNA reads TGTGCCACCAGCAGGCCGGGACTAGCCATGACTGAGCAGTTCTTC.

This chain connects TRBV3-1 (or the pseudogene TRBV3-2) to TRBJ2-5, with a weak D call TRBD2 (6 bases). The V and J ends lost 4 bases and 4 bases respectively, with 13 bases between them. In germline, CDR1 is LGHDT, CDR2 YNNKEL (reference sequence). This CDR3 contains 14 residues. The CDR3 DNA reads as TGTGCCAGCAGCCCCCTGCGCGGGGCAGAGACCCAGTACTTC. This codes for CASSPLRGAETQYF.

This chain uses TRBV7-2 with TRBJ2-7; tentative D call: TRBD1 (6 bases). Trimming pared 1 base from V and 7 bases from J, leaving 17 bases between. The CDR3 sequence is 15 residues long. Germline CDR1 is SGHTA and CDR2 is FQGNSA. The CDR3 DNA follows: TGTGCCAGCAGCTTAGTGGGGACAAACACGAGGGAGCAGTACTTC. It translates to CASSLVGTNTREQYF.

The CDR3 reads CASSNTGGTRKAFF. For the CDR3, the DNA is TGTGCCAGCAGCAACACGGGGGGTACGAGGAAAGCTTTCTTT. The V call is TRBV7-2, the J call TRBJ1-1, with D possibly being TRBD1 (5 bases). CDR3 length: 14 residues. Per the germline V gene, CDR1 is SGHTA and CDR2 is FQGNSA. The V end was cut by 5 bases, the J end by 9 bases, with 19 bases between. Full variable domain (missing parts from reference TRBV7-2 and TRBJ1-1): GAGVSQSPSNKVTEKGKDVELRCDPISGHTALYWYRQSLGQGLEFLIYFQGNSAPDKSGLPSDRFSAERTGGSVSTLTIQRTQQEDSAVYLCASSNTGGTRKAFFGQGTRLTVV.

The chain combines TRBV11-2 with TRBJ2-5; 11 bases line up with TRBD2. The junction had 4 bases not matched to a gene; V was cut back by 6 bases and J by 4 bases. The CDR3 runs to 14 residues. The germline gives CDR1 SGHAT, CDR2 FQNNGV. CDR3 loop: CASSPSGRLETQYF. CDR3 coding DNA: TGTGCCAGCAGTCCTAGCGGGAGGCTAGAGACCCAGTACTTC. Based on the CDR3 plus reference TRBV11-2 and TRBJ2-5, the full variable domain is EAGVAQSPRYKIIEKRQSVAFWCNPISGHATLYWYQQILGQGPKLLIQFQNNGVVDDSQLPKDRFSAERLKGVDSTLKIQPAKLEDSAVYLCASSPSGRLETQYFGPGTRLLVL.

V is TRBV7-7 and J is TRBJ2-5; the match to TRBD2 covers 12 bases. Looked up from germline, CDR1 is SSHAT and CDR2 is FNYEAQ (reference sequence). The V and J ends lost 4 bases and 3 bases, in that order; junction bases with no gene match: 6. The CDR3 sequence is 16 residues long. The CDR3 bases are TGTGCCAGCAGCTACGGACTAGCGGGACGGAAAGAGACCCAGTACTTC. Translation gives CASSYGLAGRKETQYF.

DNA for the CDR3: TGTGCCAGCATCGTTGACAGACTCTCCTACGAGCAGTACTTC. This encodes CASIVDRLSYEQYF. This rearrangement joins TRBV6-5 to TRBJ2-7; tentative D call: TRBD1 (5 bases). Germline CDR1 MNHEY, CDR2 SVGAGI. The CDR3 is made up of 14 amino acids. The V end was cut by 7 bases, the J end by 0 bases, with 13 bases between.

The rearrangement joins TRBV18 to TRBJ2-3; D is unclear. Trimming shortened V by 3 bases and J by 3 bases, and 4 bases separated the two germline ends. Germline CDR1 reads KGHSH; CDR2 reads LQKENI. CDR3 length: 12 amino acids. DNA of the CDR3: TGTGCCAGCTCACCCCCTACAGATACGCAGTATTTT. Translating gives CASSPPTDTQYF.

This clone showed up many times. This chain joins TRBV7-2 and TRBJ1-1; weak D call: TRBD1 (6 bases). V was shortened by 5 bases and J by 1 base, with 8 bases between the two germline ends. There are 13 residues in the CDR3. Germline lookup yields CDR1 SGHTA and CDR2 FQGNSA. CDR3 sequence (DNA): TGTGCCAGCAGCCCGGGACAGAACACTGAAGCTTTCTTT. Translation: CASSPGQNTEAFF.

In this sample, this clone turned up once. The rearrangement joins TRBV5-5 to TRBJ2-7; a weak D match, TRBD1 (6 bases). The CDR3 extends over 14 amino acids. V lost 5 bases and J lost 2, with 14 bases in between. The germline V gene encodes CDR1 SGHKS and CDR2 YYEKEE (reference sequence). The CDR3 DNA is TGTGCCAGCAGTTTCACAGGGATCACCTACGAGCAGTACTTC. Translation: CASSFTGITYEQYF. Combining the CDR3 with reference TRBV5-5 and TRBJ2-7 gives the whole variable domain DAGVTQSPTHLIKTRGQQVTLRCSPISGHKSVSWYQQVLGQGPQFIFQYYEKEERGRGNFPDRFSARQFPNYSSELNVNALLLGDSALYLCASSFTGITYEQYFGPGTRLTVT.

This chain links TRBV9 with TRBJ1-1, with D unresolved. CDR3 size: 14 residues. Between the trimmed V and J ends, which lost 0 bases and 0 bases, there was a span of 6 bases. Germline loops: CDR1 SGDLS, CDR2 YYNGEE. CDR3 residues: CASSVESMNTEAFF. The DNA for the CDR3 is TGTGCCAGCAGCGTAGAGAGTATGAACACTGAAGCTTTCTTT.

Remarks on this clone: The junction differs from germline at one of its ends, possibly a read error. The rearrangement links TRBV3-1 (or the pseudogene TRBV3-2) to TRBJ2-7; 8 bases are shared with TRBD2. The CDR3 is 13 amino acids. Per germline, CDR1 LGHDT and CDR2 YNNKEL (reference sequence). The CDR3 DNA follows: TGTGCTAACGACGGGACTAGGGGGGTGGAAGGCAACTTC. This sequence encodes CANDGTRGVEGNF.

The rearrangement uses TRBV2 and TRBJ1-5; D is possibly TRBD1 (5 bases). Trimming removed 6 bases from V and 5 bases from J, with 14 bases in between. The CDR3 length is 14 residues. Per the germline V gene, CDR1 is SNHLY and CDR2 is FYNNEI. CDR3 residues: CASSPTDRDQPQHF. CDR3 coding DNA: TGTGCCAGCAGCCCTACCGACAGAGATCAGCCCCAGCATTTT.

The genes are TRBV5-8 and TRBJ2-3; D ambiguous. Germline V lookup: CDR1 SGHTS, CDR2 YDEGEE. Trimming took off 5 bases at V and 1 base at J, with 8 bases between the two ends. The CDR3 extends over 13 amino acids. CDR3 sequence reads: CASRFPGTDTQYF. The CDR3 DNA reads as TGTGCCAGCAGATTCCCCGGCACAGATACGCAGTATTTT.

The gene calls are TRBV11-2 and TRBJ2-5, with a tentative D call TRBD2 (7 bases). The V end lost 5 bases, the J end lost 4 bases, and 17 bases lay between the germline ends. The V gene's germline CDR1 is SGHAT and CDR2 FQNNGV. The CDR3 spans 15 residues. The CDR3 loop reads CASSTGFSGSETQYF. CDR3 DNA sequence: TGTGCCAGCAGCACAGGGTTTAGCGGGTCAGAGACCCAGTACTTC.

The CDR3 sequence is CASSLRQGLGQPQHF. CDR3 DNA: TGTGCCAGCAGTTTAAGACAGGGCCTGGGTCAGCCCCAGCATTTT. The rearrangement links TRBV28 to TRBJ1-5; the match to TRBD1 covers 7 bases. Per the germline V gene, CDR1 is MDHEN and CDR2 is SYDVKM. J was trimmed by 6 bases and V by 2 bases; bases with no gene match: 7. The CDR3 spans 15 residues. Using reference TRBV28 and TRBJ1-5 for the parts outside the CDR3, the full variable domain is DVKVTQSSRYLVKRTGEKVFLECVQDMDHENMFWYRQDPGLGLRLIYFSYDVKMKEKGDIPEGYSVSREKKERFSLILESASTNQTSMYLCASSLRQGLGQPQHFGDGTRLSIL.

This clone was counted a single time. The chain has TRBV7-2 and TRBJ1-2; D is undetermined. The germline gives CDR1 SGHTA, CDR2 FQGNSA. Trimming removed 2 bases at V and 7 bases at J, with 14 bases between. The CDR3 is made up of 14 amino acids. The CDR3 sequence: CASSLQAPAGGYTF. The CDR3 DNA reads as TGTGCCAGCAGCTTACAGGCTCCCGCCGGTGGCTACACCTTC.

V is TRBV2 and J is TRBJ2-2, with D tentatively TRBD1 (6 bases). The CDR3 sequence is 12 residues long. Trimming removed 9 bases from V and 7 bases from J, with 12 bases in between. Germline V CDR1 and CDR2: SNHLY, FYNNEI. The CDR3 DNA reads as TGTGCCAGGGGGGACACTCGCGGGGAGCTGTTTTTT. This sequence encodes CARGDTRGELFF. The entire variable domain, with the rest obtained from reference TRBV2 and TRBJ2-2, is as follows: EPEVTQTPSHQVTQMGQEVILRCVPISNHLYFYWYRQILGQKVEFLVSFYNNEISEKSEIFDDQFSVERPDGSNFTLKIRSTKLEDSAMYFCARGDTRGELFFGEGSRLTVL.